This is a list of T cell receptor beta chains from one sample in a study of T cells in tumors after PD-1 blockade. The table came from immunoSEQ multiplex PCR; TCRdb's copy has only in-frame clones and leaves some out. The data show tens of thousands of clones, around 67% seen once. Sequences were derived from PBMCs, sampled after anti-PD-1 treatment. The receptors were gathered from a human donor with basal cell carcinoma. The conserved cysteine and the conserved F or W are not part of the CDR3 here.

V	J	CDR3
TRBV3-1/TRBV3-2	TRBJ1-1	ASSQDHKVGNTEAF
TRBV13	TRBJ2-3	ASSLRAGGRGDTQY
TRBV30	TRBJ2-5	AWSRMLAGGPQETQY
TRBV7-8	TRBJ2-7	ASSPWDSYEQY
TRBV6-5	TRBJ1-1	ASSTRLMNTEAF
TRBV3-1/TRBV3-2	TRBJ1-1	ASSQEGWAGPMNTEAF
TRBV5-4	TRBJ1-1	ASSLFGRGTEAF
TRBV18	TRBJ1-1	ASSLQMDPNTEAF
TRBV27	TRBJ2-5	ASSLRRGEAQY
TRBV28	TRBJ1-6	ASSLVGQGNSPLH
TRBV19	TRBJ1-6	ASSIQGLNSPLH
TRBV7-2	TRBJ1-5	ASSQTRTGRSGNQPQH
TRBV5-1	TRBJ1-6	ASSLDGPNSPLH
TRBV2	TRBJ1-6	ASSVQYSPLH
TRBV24-1	TRBJ2-1	ATSDSKTGTGDSYNEQF
TRBV10-2	TRBJ2-7	ASRLAQTYEQY
TRBV2	TRBJ1-4	ASSPTGVGYEKLF
TRBV28	TRBJ1-4	ASIRDFANEKLF
TRBV6-4	TRBJ1-1	ASSATMNTEAF
TRBV7-9	TRBJ2-3	ASSWTGTSADTQY
TRBV11-3	TRBJ1-1	ASSSSWAQLNTEAF
TRBV15	TRBJ1-1	ATSRDPGNTEAF
TRBV12-5	TRBJ1-3	ASGLDANRRDSGNTIY
TRBV7-2	TRBJ2-2	ASSLVWGGTGELF
TRBV10-3	TRBJ1-1	AISESRRNLNTEAF
TRBV11-3	TRBJ2-3	ASSPRGTDTQY
TRBV27	TRBJ1-6	ASSLTRQAYNSPLH
TRBV11-3	TRBJ2-3	ASSFTTTDTQY
TRBV18	TRBJ2-3	ASSPSGLTDTQY
TRBV18	TRBJ1-1	ASSQGRDTEAF
TRBV19	TRBJ1-2	ASRAGGTNYGYT
TRBV7-2	TRBJ2-5	ASSLTGGRLETQY
TRBV19	TRBJ1-1	ASRSWDLANMNTEAF
TRBV5-1	TRBJ2-1	ASSSGESSYNEQF
TRBV29-1	TRBJ1-1	SVVPHLSNTEAF
TRBV2	TRBJ2-7	ASTTWTGGYEQY
TRBV4-1	TRBJ1-2	ASSQQGPFLNYGYT
TRBV7-8	TRBJ2-7	ASSLVFRAGSALEQY
TRBV24-1	TRBJ2-2	ATSTGGKGGELF
TRBV28	TRBJ2-3	ASSTTDRGRGTDTQY
TRBV7-9	TRBJ2-5	ASSLAGGPMETQY
TRBV7-2	TRBJ2-7	ASSLYRGPYEQY
TRBV3-1/TRBV3-2	TRBJ2-1	ASSQAAGFGGNEQF
TRBV18	TRBJ1-2	ASSPEVAVSLFGYT
TRBV7-9	TRBJ1-1	ASTPPDTMNTEAF
TRBV18	TRBJ1-3	ASSPRPGESGNTIY
TRBV7-2	TRBJ2-7	ASSLEVGAQDYEQY
TRBV3-1/TRBV3-2	TRBJ1-3	ASSPRGGSGNTIY
TRBV11-2	TRBJ2-1	ASSRLAGVVRPYNEQF
TRBV5-6	TRBJ1-5	ASSFSGQGIGQPQH
TRBV5-6	TRBJ2-7	ASSLYGTYEQY
TRBV18	TRBJ1-1	ASSIRTSGEEEAF
TRBV7-8	TRBJ2-5	ASSQPSGGLKETQY
TRBV4-1	TRBJ1-2	ASSHPGQGTNYGYT
TRBV14	TRBJ1-1	ASSIHMNTEAF
TRBV30	TRBJ1-3	AWKPGTGNTIY
TRBV5-4	TRBJ2-1	ASSPRSGGAHNEQF
TRBV10-2	TRBJ2-1	ASSEWATYNEQF
TRBV5-8	TRBJ1-5	ASSFRSSNQPQH